The clone carrying this T cell receptor beta chain has just one count. Its target is unknown. J was trimmed by 1 base and V by 5 bases; bases with no gene match: 6. The CDR3 length is 16 residues. Germline values: CDR1 SGHVS, CDR2 FQNEAQ. Assay used: immunoSEQ multiplex PCR; TCRdb lists only in-frame clones, some missing. Here the sample spans 15,000 to 20,000 clones, about 42% being singletons. The data stem from a study of tumor-infiltrating lymphocytes in localized non-small cell lung cancer. Study-wide results and caveats: Different pieces of the same tissue were used for each assay. Only some patients had TCR sequencing, depending on available tissue. Compared with uninvolved lung, tumors showed higher T cell infiltration by TCRbeta sequencing.

This chain uses TRBV7-8 with TRBJ2-2, with 8 positions matching TRBD1. Sequences were obtained from lung tumor tissue. The sequence was collected from a human donor with non-small cell lung cancer. Here the CDR3 reads CASSVRGQGNTGELFF. The CDR3 nucleotides read TGTGCCAGCAGCGTAAGAGGACAGGGGAACACCGGGGAGCTGTTTTTT.